One sample yielded the 9 T cell receptor delta chains listed below, sequenced in a study of gamma-delta T cells after stem cell transplantation. TCRdb applied CATT to the RT-PCR reads for clone calling. The data contain 13,000 or so delta-chain clones, approximately 33% of them singletons. The sample was gamma-delta T cells. The receptors were sampled from a human donor. It is not recorded whose cells these are; they may come from a transplant donor.

This clone has a handful of counts. The rearrangement uses TRDV1 and TRDJ1; 8 bases align to TRDD3. With 0 bases clipped from V and 3 bases from J, the junction kept 21 bases outside the gene matches. CDR3 length equals 21 residues. Germline CDR1 and CDR2: TSWWSYY and QGS. CDR3 nucleotides: TGTGCTCTTGGGGAACTATCGCCCGTGGGGGATCTGCCGGCAAGCGCCGATAAACTCATCTTT. This codes for CALGELSPVGDLPASADKLIF.

The J gene is TRDJ2, the V gene TRDV2; maybe TRDD3 (6 bases). This CDR3 has 16 amino acids. From germline, CDR1 is GEAIGNYY and CDR2 EKD. V dropped 0 bases and J dropped 11 bases, with 21 bases sitting between them. The CDR3 DNA reads as TGTGCCTGTGACACCCTCGTGGTGGGGGTGACATCCCAACTCTTCTTT. Translated, it gives CACDTLVVGVTSQLFF.

The J gene is TRDJ3, the V gene TRDV2, with 7 bases identical to TRDD3. The CDR3 has 17 residues. The junction had 5 bases not matched to a gene; V was cut back by 3 bases and J by 1 base. Germline CDR1 GEAIGNYY, CDR2 EKD. The CDR3 spells CACDGGYASWDTRQMFF. CDR3 nucleotides: TGTGCCTGTGACGGTGGATACGCATCCTGGGACACCCGACAGATGTTTTTC.

Concerning this clone: The junction does not match germline at one end; this may be a read error. The V and J genes are TRDV2 and TRDJ2, with D possibly being TRDD3 (5 bases). The CDR3 contains 18 residues. Germline assignment: CDR1 GEAIGNYY and CDR2 EKD. This CDR3 reads CACDTGLVDIGETAKLFF. CDR3 nucleotide sequence: TGTGCCTGTGACACCGGACTGGTGGATATTGGTGAGACAGCAAAACTCTTCTTT.

The chain couples TRDV2 to TRDJ3, with 11 bases fitting TRDD3. The germline gives CDR1 GEAIGNYY, CDR2 EKD. V was pared by 0 bases and J by 1 base, with 7 bases of the junction left unmatched. The CDR3 sequence is 20 residues long. CDR3 coding DNA: TGTGCCTGTGACACCGTGAGTGGGGGATACGGGTCCTGGGACACCCGACAGATGTTTTTC. Protein product: CACDTVSGGYGSWDTRQMFF.

The CDR3 protein is CALGELWGPPIAGSDKLIF. CDR3 nucleotides: TGTGCTCTTGGGGAACTCTGGGGGCCCCCAATAGCGGGCTCCGATAAACTCATCTTT. This chain connects TRDV1 to TRDJ1; TRDD3 agrees at 7 bases. The V segment lost 0 bases and the J segment 3 bases; nucleotides outside the gene matches: 16. The CDR3 length is 19 residues. Germline V CDR1 and CDR2: TSWWSYY, QGS.

With respect to this clone: Its ends do not fully match the called genes, so a read error is possible. The V and J genes are TRDV1 and TRDJ2; 8 nucleotides agree with TRDD3. Germline V gene lookup returns CDR1 TSWWSYY and CDR2 QGS. The CDR3 length is 23 residues. As DNA, the CDR3 is TGTGCTCTTGGGGAACGGTACCCCACGGGGGGATATAGGGGTGAGCCATTGACAGCAAAACTCTTCTTT. This encodes CALGERYPTGGYRGEPLTAKLFF.

The rearrangement uses TRDV1 and TRDJ1; 9 positions agree with TRDD3. This CDR3 comprises 17 residues. With 3 bases clipped from V and 11 bases from J, the junction kept 19 bases outside the gene matches. The germline V gene encodes CDR1 TSWWSYY and CDR2 QGS. The CDR3 DNA follows: TGTGCTCTTGGGGACCTACGATCGCTGGGGGATTCGCAATGGCTCATCTTT. It yields the protein CALGDLRSLGDSQWLIF.

The chain combines TRDV1 with TRDJ1; D gene ambiguous. Trimming removed 0 bases from V and 0 bases from J, with 17 bases in between. CDR1 and CDR2 (germline): TSWWSYY, QGS. The CDR3 totals 18 residues. This chain's CDR3 is CALGELVSVPYYTDKLIF. In nucleotides, the CDR3 is TGTGCTCTTGGGGAACTGGTATCTGTGCCATACTACACCGATAAACTCATCTTT.